Sequencing of this TCR beta chain was carried out in a study of T cell repertoires in cytomegalovirus infection. Trimming shortened V by 3 bases and J by 4 bases, and 9 bases separated the two germline ends. Per the germline V gene, CDR1 is SNHLY and CDR2 is FYNNEI. The CDR3 runs to 14 residues. TCRdb called the reads again in MiXCR, with one record for every CDR3 protein. Here the sample spans approximately 97,000 distinct CDR3 sequences, approximately 15% being singletons. There are a few counts of this clonotype. The chain couples TRBV2 to TRBJ2-2; D is uncertain. Input material: PBMCs. This sequence was found in a human donor in good health (CMV status not recorded). Some clones in this sample may be carry-over from other donors' samples. The CDR3 region is CASSDYDTTGELFF. The CDR3 region has the DNA TGTGCCAGCAGTGACTACGACACCACCGGGGAGCTGTTTTTT.